This TCR beta chain was obtained from a study of early T cells in non-severe SARS-CoV-2 infection. Study-wide context: Sequencing input comprised bulk RNA from unsorted whole blood; chain pairing was not available. Study conclusions and caveats: VDJdb matching favored anti-spike CD8 responses, missing private and CD4 specificities.

TCRdb re-called the 5' RACE reads with MiXCR, one entry per CDR3 protein. Altogether roughly 75,000 distinct CDR3 sequences are present, approximately 9.1% being singletons, with the ten largest covering about 4.8%. CDR1 is MNHNY, CDR2 SVGAGI, per germline (reference sequence). V lost 2 bases to trimming and J lost 8 bases; unmatched junction nucleotides: 4. CDR3 length equals 15 residues. In this sample, this clonotype turned up many times. The antigen is not known. The chain employs TRBV6-6 and TRBJ1-6; TRBD1 matches 9 bases. The sequence was obtained from an adult who was a healthcare worker with PCR-confirmed SARS-CoV-2 infection or an uninfected control (not recorded which). The material sequenced was whole blood. DNA for the CDR3: TGTGCCAGCAGTTACGCGGACAGGGGCGATTCACCCCTCCACTTT. The encoded protein is CASSYADRGDSPLHF.